This TCR beta chain was documented in a study of T cell repertoires in cytomegalovirus infection. Study as a whole: Matching HLA type, along with CMV infection, was indicated by public TCR beta signatures.

The study's findings and limits: Summed public TCR beta family frequency identified CMV carriers bearing the relevant HLA. Ex vivo responses were dominated by HLA-C-restricted CMV-specific TCR beta clonotypes.

Each CDR3 protein gets one entry after TCRdb re-called the reads with MiXCR. Seen here are roughly 280,000 distinct CDR3 sequences, roughly 10% observed once, and the top ten hold less than 15%. In germline, CDR1 is SGHRS, CDR2 YFSETQ. The CDR3 covers 15 residues. The ends were cut back, 0 bases at V and 0 bases at J, with 8 bases in the middle. Many counts were recorded for this clonotype. Its antigen is not known. The rearrangement joins TRBV5-1 to TRBJ2-3, with a weak D call TRBD2 (7 bases). The sequencing sample was made of PBMCs. The clonotype originates from a human donor in good health (CMV status not recorded). Some clones in this sample may be carry-over from other donors' samples. The CDR3 protein is CASSLEGGSTDTQYF. CDR3 in DNA: TGCGCCAGCAGCTTGGAGGGGGGGAGCACAGATACGCAGTATTTT.